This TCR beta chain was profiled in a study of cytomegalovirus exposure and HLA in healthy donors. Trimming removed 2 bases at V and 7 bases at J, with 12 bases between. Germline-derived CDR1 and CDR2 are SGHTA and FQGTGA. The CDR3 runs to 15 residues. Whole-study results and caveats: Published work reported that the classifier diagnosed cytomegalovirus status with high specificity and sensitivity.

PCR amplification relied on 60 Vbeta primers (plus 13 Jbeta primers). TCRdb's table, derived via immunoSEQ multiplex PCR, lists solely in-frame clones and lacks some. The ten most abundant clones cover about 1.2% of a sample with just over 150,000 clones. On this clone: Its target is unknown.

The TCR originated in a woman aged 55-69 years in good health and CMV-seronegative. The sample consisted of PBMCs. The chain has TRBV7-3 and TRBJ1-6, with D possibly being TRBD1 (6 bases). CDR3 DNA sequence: TGTGCCAGCAGCTTAGAAGGGGGTTTCAATTCACCCCTCCACTTT. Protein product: CASSLEGGFNSPLHF.